The entry below gives a single TCR beta chain sequence along with its context. This CDR3 contains 15 residues. Per the germline V gene, CDR1 is SGHRS and CDR2 is YFSETQ. V was shortened by 4 bases and J by 13 bases, with 24 bases between the two germline ends. The data belong to a study of blood T cell repertoires in COVID-19. About the study: The study drew acute and convalescent COVID-19 samples from the United States, Italy and Spain.

Repertoires were generated with immunoSEQ multiplex PCR, while TCRdb's copy carries only in-frame clones and drops some. The sample lists approximately 200,000 clones; around 83% were seen once. Sequencing was performed on peripheral blood. The chain is built from TRBV5-1 and TRBJ2-1; D gene uncertain. The clonotype originates from a woman in her twenties or thirties with active or convalescent COVID-19. The CDR3 loop reads CASSGGGISGYSQFF. DNA for the CDR3: TGCGCCAGCAGCGGTGGCGGTATTTCTGGGTACTCCCAGTTCTTC.